This TCR beta chain was sequenced for a study of CD8 T cells in Susac syndrome. Turning to the study itself: When blood was drawn, patients with Susac syndrome were on intravenous immunoglobulin alone, on corticosteroids, or therapy-naive.

An amount of RNA that ranged from roughly 0.5 to 1 ug was reverse transcribed with random hexamers. TCRdb recomputed calls from the immunoSEQ multiplex PCR reads with MiXCR, one row per CDR3 protein. The sample contains roughly 200,000 distinct CDR3 sequences, roughly 94% of which appear only once. The length of the CDR3 is 11 residues. V was cut by 1 base and J by 7 bases, with 5 bases left in between. Germline CDR1 SGHDN, CDR2 FVKESK. The origin of this receptor is a human donor with Susac syndrome. The sample taken for sequencing was CD4+ T cells from PBMCs. The chain employs TRBV14 and TRBJ2-7; D unresolved. The CDR3 here is CASSQVTEQYF. DNA of the CDR3: TGTGCCAGCAGCCAAGTTACTGAGCAGTACTTC.